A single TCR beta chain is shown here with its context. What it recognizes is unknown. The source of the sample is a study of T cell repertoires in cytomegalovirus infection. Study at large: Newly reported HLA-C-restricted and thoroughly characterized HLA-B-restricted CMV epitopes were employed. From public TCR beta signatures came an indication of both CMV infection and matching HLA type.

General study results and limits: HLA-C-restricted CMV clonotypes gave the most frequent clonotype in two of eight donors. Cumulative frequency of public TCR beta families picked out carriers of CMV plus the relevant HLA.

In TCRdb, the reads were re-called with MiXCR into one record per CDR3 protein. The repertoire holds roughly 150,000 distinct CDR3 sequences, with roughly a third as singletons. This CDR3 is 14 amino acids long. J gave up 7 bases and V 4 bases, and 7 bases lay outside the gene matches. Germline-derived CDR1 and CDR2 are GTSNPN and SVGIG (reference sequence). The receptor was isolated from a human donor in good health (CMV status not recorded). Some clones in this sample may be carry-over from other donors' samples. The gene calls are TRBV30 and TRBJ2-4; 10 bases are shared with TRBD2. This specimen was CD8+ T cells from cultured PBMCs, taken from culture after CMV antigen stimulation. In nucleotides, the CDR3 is TGTGCCTGGACGGAGCGGGGGGGAGAGAACATTCAGTACTTC. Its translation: CAWTERGGENIQYF.